The T cell receptor (beta chain) under discussion was sequenced for a study of blood T cell repertoires in COVID-19. Study overall: PBMCs, B-cell-depleted T cells, or T cells were the source of the cDNA or gDNA that made up the material.

In germline, CDR1 is MNHEY, CDR2 SVGAGI. This CDR3 has 14 residues. V was trimmed by 0 bases and J by 8 bases, leaving 8 bases between them. The table came from immunoSEQ multiplex PCR; TCRdb's copy has only in-frame clones and leaves some out. The table records 140,000 or so clones, around 81% of them present only once. The TCR comes from a woman in her thirties or forties who had recovered from COVID-19. Sequencing was carried out using PBMCs or T cells enriched from blood (not recorded which). The J gene is TRBJ1-6, the V gene TRBV6-5; D perhaps matches TRBD1 (6 bases). For the CDR3, the DNA is TGTGCCAGCAGTTACTCGACAGGTGATTCACCCCTCCACTTT. Translating gives CASSYSTGDSPLHF.